A single sample is the source of the 9 T cell receptor beta chains below, sequenced in a study of glioma-infiltrating T cells after dendritic cell vaccination. Assay: immunoSEQ multiplex PCR; the TCRdb copy retains only in-frame clones and omits some. This sample has 80,000 to 100,000 clones, with about 80% found just once. Source: blood, taken before dendritic cell vaccination. These receptors all stem from a human donor with glioblastoma.

CDR3 amino acids: CASSFLVPGNSYEQYF. Written as DNA, the CDR3 is TGTGCCAGCAGCTTCTTAGTTCCCGGTAACTCCTACGAGCAGTACTTC. The genes are TRBV13 and TRBJ2-7; D is unresolved. Trimming took 3 bases from V and 0 from J, leaving 15 bases between them. CDR1 and CDR2 (germline): PRHDT, FYEKMQ (reference sequence). The length of the CDR3 is 16 residues.

The chain recombines TRBV5-1 with TRBJ2-3, with a possible D match to TRBD1 (5 bases). There are 16 residues in the CDR3. The germline V and J ends were trimmed by 0 bases and 4 bases, with 15 bases remaining between them. Germline V gene lookup returns CDR1 SGHRS and CDR2 YFSETQ. The CDR3 region is CASSLAGGHQADTQYF. In nucleotides, the CDR3 is TGCGCCAGCAGCTTGGCCGGCGGACATCAGGCAGATACGCAGTATTTT.

This sequence joins TRBV7-9 and TRBJ1-4; D is unclear. The CDR3 sequence is 12 residues long. The germline gives CDR1 SEHNR, CDR2 FQNEAQ (reference sequence). V gave up 4 bases and J gave up 8 bases, with 8 bases separating them. CDR3 nucleotide sequence: TGTGCCAGCAGCTCTGAGTGGGAAAAACTGTTTTTT. Translation gives CASSSEWEKLFF.

The chain joins TRBV19 to TRBJ2-7, with TRBD1 identical over 9 bases. CDR1 is LNHDA, CDR2 SQIVND, per germline (reference sequence). V lost 5 bases to trimming and J lost 4 bases; unmatched junction nucleotides: 6. The CDR3 is 14 amino acids. In DNA, the CDR3 is TGTGCCAGTAGTGCTCCGGGACAGGGATACGAGCAGTACTTC. Amino acid sequence: CASSAPGQGYEQYF.

This clone was observed a handful of times. The chain recombines TRBV19 with TRBJ2-7; 9 positions match TRBD2. CDR3 length equals 15 residues. V lost 2 bases and J lost 1; bases outside the gene matches: 3. CDR1 is LNHDA and CDR2 is SQIVND in the germline V gene (reference sequence). CDR3 DNA sequence: TGTGCCAGTAGTATACAGAGCGGGAGGTCCTACGAGCAGTACTTC. Encoded protein: CASSIQSGRSYEQYF.

This sequence joins TRBV6-5 and TRBJ2-3; 10 bases fit TRBD1. Germline CDR1 MNHEY, CDR2 SVGAGI. V trimming: 6 bases; J trimming: 7 bases; junction bases outside the gene matches: 7. This CDR3 is built from 14 residues. The CDR3 nucleotides read TGTGCCAGCAGCATGACAGGGGGCCAACATACGCAGTATTTT. It translates to CASSMTGGQHTQYF.

The chain employs TRBV5-4 and TRBJ1-1; 7 bases line up with TRBD1. CDR3 size: 13 residues. Trimming removed 3 bases from V and 5 bases from J; junction bases left unmatched: 4. The germline V gene has CDR1 SGHNT and CDR2 YYREEE (reference sequence). CDR3 sequence (DNA): TGTGCCAGCAGCTCAGGGGACAGAACTGAAGCTTTCTTT. It is translated as CASSSGDRTEAFF.

The chain is built from TRBV13 and TRBJ1-5, with a weak D call TRBD1 (5 bases). This CDR3 spans 14 amino acids. V was trimmed by 0 bases and J by 3 bases, leaving 6 bases between them. Germline-derived CDR1 and CDR2 are PRHDT and FYEKMQ (reference sequence). The CDR3 DNA reads TGTGCCAGCAGCTTAGGCAGGGTCAATCAGCCCCAGCATTTT. It codes for CASSLGRVNQPQHF.

The CDR3 coding sequence is TGTGCCAGCAGCCCCTACAGGGGGCGCGGGGACACTGAAGCTTTCTTT. It yields the protein CASSPYRGRGDTEAFF. The V gene is TRBV11-2, the J gene TRBJ1-1; 9 bases are shared with TRBD1. Trimming at V came to 5 bases and at J to 3 bases, leaving 10 bases not matched to a gene. CDR3 length equals 16 residues. Per germline, CDR1 SGHAT and CDR2 FQNNGV.